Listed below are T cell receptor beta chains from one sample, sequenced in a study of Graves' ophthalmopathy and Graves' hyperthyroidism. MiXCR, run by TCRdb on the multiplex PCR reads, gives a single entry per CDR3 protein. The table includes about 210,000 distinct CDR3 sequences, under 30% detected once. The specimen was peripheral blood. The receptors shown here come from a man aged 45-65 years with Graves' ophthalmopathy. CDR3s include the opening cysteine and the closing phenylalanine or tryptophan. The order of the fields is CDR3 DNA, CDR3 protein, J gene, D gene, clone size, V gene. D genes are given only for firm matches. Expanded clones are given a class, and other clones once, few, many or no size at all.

TGTGCCAGCAGCTTCCCTAGTACCAACAGGGGTCTATCGGATGGACAAGAGACCCAGTACTTC | CASSFPSTNRGLSDGQETQYF | TRBJ2-5 | TRBD1 | NA | TRBV7-6
TGTGCCAGTAGTATGGGAGCGGTGAACACCGGGGAGCTGTTTTTT | CASSMGAVNTGELFF | TRBJ2-2 | NA | many | TRBV19
TGCAGTGCTAGAGTCCCTGGGACACAAAGCAATCAGCCCCAGCATTTT | CSARVPGTQSNQPQHF | TRBJ1-5 | NA | many | TRBV20-1
TGTGCCAGCAGCCCCCTGGTCCGGCCACAAGAGACCCAGTACTTC | CASSPLVRPQETQYF | TRBJ2-5 | NA | many | TRBV28
TGTGCCAGCAGTCCCCGGGACAGGATAAACACTGAAGCTTTCTTT | CASSPRDRINTEAFF | TRBJ1-1 | TRBD1 | many | TRBV28
TGCAGCGTTGAAGATCGGACAGGGATCGAGCAGTACTTC | CSVEDRTGIEQYF | TRBJ2-7 | TRBD1 | many | TRBV29-1
TGTGCCAGCAGGGACCCCGGGACAGGGAACTATGGCTACACCTTC | CASRDPGTGNYGYTF | TRBJ1-2 | TRBD1 | many | TRBV28
TGTGCCAGCAGACTTTTTAGAAGCACTGAAGCTTTCTTT | CASRLFRSTEAFF | TRBJ1-1 | NA | NA | TRBV27
TGTGCCAGCCGTTCCGGGACAGCGAACACCGGGGAGCTGTTTTTT | CASRSGTANTGELFF | TRBJ2-2 | TRBD1 | few | TRBV6-5
TGTGCCAGCAGTGTGGGGCACGGTAACTATGGCTACACCTTC | CASSVGHGNYGYTF | TRBJ1-2 | NA | few | TRBV6-1
TGTGCCAGCTCACCACGGCAAGAGACCCAGTACTTC | CASSPRQETQYF | TRBJ2-5 | NA | many | TRBV18
TGTGCCAGCAGACCGTCGGGACAGAGGAATCAGCCCCAGCATTTT | CASRPSGQRNQPQHF | TRBJ1-5 | TRBD1 | many | TRBV6-1
TGTGCCAGCAGCTTAGAGGAGCGGGAAAGGGAAGCTTTCTTT | CASSLEEREREAFF | TRBJ1-1 | NA | many | TRBV7-9
TGTGCCAGCAGTATTATGCGGTTCGGAGAGACCCAGTACTTC | CASSIMRFGETQYF | TRBJ2-5 | NA | NA | TRBV7-2
TGCGCCAGCAGCTTGGCCGGCTACACTGAAGCTTTCTTT | CASSLAGYTEAFF | TRBJ1-1 | NA | many | TRBV5-1